This record covers a single TCR beta chain. This sample was taken from a study of blood T cell repertoires in COVID-19. Study overall: Material from acute and convalescent COVID-19 was sourced from the United States, Italy and Spain.

Produced via immunoSEQ multiplex PCR; TCRdb's table is partial and in-frame only. Of 290,000 or so clones listed, 90% were seen once; the top ten hold around 1.1%. V lost 3 bases and J lost 2, with 8 bases in between. Germline V gene sequence: CDR1 SGHTA, CDR2 FQGNSA. CDR3 length equals 14 residues. Self-reported history from a screening survey and questionnaire set each donor's cohort. Symptom resolution, clearance, or two negative PCRs marked donors in Cohort 3 as recovered. The sample consisted of PBMCs or T cells enriched from blood (not recorded which). The TCR was taken from a woman aged 30 to 39 who had recovered from COVID-19. The J gene is TRBJ2-1, the V gene TRBV7-2; perhaps TRBD2 as D (6 bases). This CDR3 reads CASSLGRTYNEQFF. CDR3 DNA: TGTGCCAGCAGCTTGGGGAGGACCTACAATGAGCAGTTCTTC.